This is a list of T cell receptor beta chains from one sample in a study of blood T cells in healthy people across ages. TCRdb reprocessed the 5' RACE reads via MiXCR and lists one record per CDR3 protein. The table has more than 1.4 million distinct CDR3 sequences, approximately 42% seen once. The sequencing sample was made of blood. All receptors come from a woman aged 18-29 years in good health. CDR3s include the opening cysteine and the closing phenylalanine or tryptophan. D genes are given only for firm matches. Some rows have no size entry. The others give once, few or many, or a class for an expanded clone.

TRBJ2-5,TRBV20-1,.,.,TGCAGTGCTAGAGACCTGCTCGCGCAGCCGGGGGAGACCCAGTACTTC,CSARDLLAQPGETQYF
TRBJ2-1,TRBV5-1,few,.,TGCGCCAGCAGCTTGGGGGCCGGTCTCCTCAATGAGCAGTTCTTC,CASSLGAGLLNEQFF
TRBJ2-7,TRBV2,.,.,TGTGCCAGCTGCCCAATCGGAAGCTCCTACGAGCAGTACTTC,CASCPIGSSYEQYF
TRBJ2-2,TRBV5-1,.,.,TGCGCCAGCATGGGGACGGGCACCGGGGAGCTGTTTTTT,CASMGTGTGELFF
TRBJ1-2,TRBV15,.,.,TGTGCCACCAGCAGAGATCATCTTGGCTACACCTTC,CATSRDHLGYTF
TRBJ2-1,TRBV2,few,.,TGTGCCAGCGGTTCCCTGAGCTCCTACAATGAGCAGTTCTTC,CASGSLSSYNEQFF
TRBJ2-5,TRBV7-2,many,TRBD2,TGTGCCAGCAGTCGGACTAGCGGGTCCCAAGAGACCCAGTACTTC,CASSRTSGSQETQYF
TRBJ1-5,TRBV6-2/TRBV6-3,few,.,TGTGCCAGCAGTCGGGCCGCCTCAACCCATCAGCCCCAGCATTTT,CASSRAASTHQPQHF
TRBJ1-2,TRBV27,.,.,TGTGCCAGCAGTTTATCGGAGCAGAATGGCTACACCTTC,CASSLSEQNGYTF
TRBJ2-1,TRBV18,.,.,TGTGCCAGCTCAGCAGTGGATGAGCAGTTCTTC,CASSAVDEQFF
TRBJ2-1,TRBV10-3,many,TRBD2,TGTGCCATCAGTGACGGGACTAGGGGAAATGAGCAGTTCTTC,CAISDGTRGNEQFF
TRBJ2-1,TRBV7-2,.,.,TGTGCCAGCAGCTTAGATAGGGGCGCCTACAATGAGCAGTTCTTC,CASSLDRGAYNEQFF
TRBJ2-3,TRBV20-1,.,.,TGCAGTGCTAGAGATTTTTTGGCGGATCGCACAGATACGCAGTATTTT,CSARDFLADRTDTQYF
TRBJ2-1,TRBV10-3,.,TRBD2,TGTGCCATCAGTGCGGGACTAGCGAACAATGCGCAGTTCTTC,CAISAGLANNAQFF
TRBJ1-1,TRBV7-2,.,.,TGTGCCAGCAGGGGTGCAGGAGTTAGGAGTACTGAAGCTTTCTTT,CASRGAGVRSTEAFF
TRBJ2-5,TRBV11-2,.,.,TGTGCCAGCAGCGCGTCGGGTCACGGGGAGACCCAGTACTTC,CASSASGHGETQYF
TRBJ2-7,TRBV28,.,.,TGTGCCAGCAGTTTGAAGGGGGTTTACTACGAGCAGTACTTC,CASSLKGVYYEQYF
TRBJ1-5,TRBV5-1,.,TRBD1,TGCGCCAGCAGCTCCGGGACAGGGCCTCATCAGCCCCAGCATTTT,CASSSGTGPHQPQHF
TRBJ2-1,TRBV6-5,.,TRBD2,TGTGCCAGCAGTTACTCGCCGGGACTAGCGTACAATGAGCAGTTCTTC,CASSYSPGLAYNEQFF
TRBJ2-5,TRBV10-3,.,TRBD2,TGTGCCATCAGGGCTGGACTAGCGGGTTACAATGAGCAGTACTTC,CAIRAGLAGYNEQYF
TRBJ2-3,TRBV27,.,.,TGTGCCAGCAGTTTATCCGGACAGTGGGTGGCGGATACGCAGTATTTT,CASSLSGQWVADTQYF
TRBJ2-5,TRBV12-3/TRBV12-4,few,.,TGTGCCAGCAGTTCTATGGAGGCCCAGTACTTC,CASSSMEAQYF
TRBJ1-4,TRBV3-1,.,.,TGTGCCAGCAGCCAAGATGTCGGCCGCAGGGCAGCAACTAATGAAAAACTGTTTTTT,CASSQDVGRRAATNEKLFF
TRBJ1-2,TRBV6-1,.,.,TGTGCCGGCAGTGATCTCGTCGGCGCCTCCCGGGGGTATGGCTACACCTTC,CAGSDLVGASRGYGYTF
TRBJ2-3,TRBV6-1,once,TRBD2,TGTGCCAGCAGTAGCGGGAGTCGAAGGGATACGCAGTATTTT,CASSSGSRRDTQYF
TRBJ2-1,TRBV4-2,.,.,TGTGCCAGCAGCCAATTCTCGGACAATGAGCAGTTCTTC,CASSQFSDNEQFF
TRBJ1-5,TRBV7-9,.,.,TGTGCCAGCAGCTTAGGCGCCACTACAACTCACCCCCAGCATTTT,CASSLGATTTHPQHF
TRBJ1-1,TRBV20-1,.,.,TGCAGTGCAAGGGCAGGTGGGGAATTCTATAACACTGAAGCTTTCTTT,CSARAGGEFYNTEAFF
TRBJ2-5,TRBV27,few,TRBD2,TGTGCCAGCACCGTAGCGGGAGTAGAGGATGAGCAGTACTTC,CASTVAGVEDEQYF
TRBJ1-1,TRBV14,few,.,TGTGCCAGCAGTCAAGACCTAGGCAGAGGAGCTTTCTTT,CASSQDLGRGAFF